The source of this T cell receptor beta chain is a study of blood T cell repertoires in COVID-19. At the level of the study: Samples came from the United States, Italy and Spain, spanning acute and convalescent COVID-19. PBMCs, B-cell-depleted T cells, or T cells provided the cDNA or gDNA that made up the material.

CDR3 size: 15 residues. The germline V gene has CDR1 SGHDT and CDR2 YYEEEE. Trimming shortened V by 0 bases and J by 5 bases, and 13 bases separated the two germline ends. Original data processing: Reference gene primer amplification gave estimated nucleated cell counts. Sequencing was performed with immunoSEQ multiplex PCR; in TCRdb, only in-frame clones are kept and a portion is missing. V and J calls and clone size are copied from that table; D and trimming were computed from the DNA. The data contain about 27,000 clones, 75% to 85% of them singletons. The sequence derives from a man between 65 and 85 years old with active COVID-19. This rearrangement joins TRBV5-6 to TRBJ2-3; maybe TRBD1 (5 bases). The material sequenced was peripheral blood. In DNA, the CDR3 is TGTGCCAGCAGCTTGGCCTTTGGGCAGGGAGATACGCAGTATTTT. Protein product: CASSLAFGQGDTQYF.